One T cell receptor (beta chain) is described in this entry. Its antigen is currently unknown. This sample was included in a study of shared clonotypes between healthy human individuals. Study results and limitations: Despite large depth, rarefaction showed incomplete sorted-subset sequencing. The small donor group covered limited genetic and exposure diversity. Generation of non-shared clonotypes was less probable than generation of clonotypes shared by all four donors.

Clones were read by immunoSEQ multiplex PCR, and TCRdb kept only the in-frame ones, dropping some. The sample has a few million clones; around 90% are singletons. This CDR3 contains 14 residues. V shed 3 bases and J shed 8 bases, with 13 bases lying between them. CDR1 is MNHNS, CDR2 SASEGT, per germline. The chain employs TRBV6-1 and TRBJ1-4; a weak D match, TRBD1 (5 bases). The receptor's source is a man aged 18 to 30 in good health. Some clones in this sample may be carry-over from other donors' samples. Sequenced input: naive CD4+ T cells from PBMCs. Subset of the sample: CD45RA+ positively selected. The CDR3 bases are TGTGCCAGCAGTGACGACAGTATGGGCGAAAAACTGTTTTTT. It codes for CASSDDSMGEKLFF.